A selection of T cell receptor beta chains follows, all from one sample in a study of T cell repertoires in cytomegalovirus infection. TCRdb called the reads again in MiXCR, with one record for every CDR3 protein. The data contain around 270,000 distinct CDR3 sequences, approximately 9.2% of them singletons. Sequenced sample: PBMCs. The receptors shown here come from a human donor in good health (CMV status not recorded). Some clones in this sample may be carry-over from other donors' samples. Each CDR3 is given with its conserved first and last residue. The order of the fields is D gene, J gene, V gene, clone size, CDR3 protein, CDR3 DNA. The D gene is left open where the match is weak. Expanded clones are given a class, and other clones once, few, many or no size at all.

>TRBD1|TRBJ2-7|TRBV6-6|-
CASSQGTVSYEQYF
TGTGCCAGCAGTCAGGGGACAGTCTCCTACGAGCAGTACTTC
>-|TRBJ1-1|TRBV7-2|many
CASTYGLNTEAFF
TGTGCCAGCACCTACGGGTTGAACACTGAAGCTTTCTTT
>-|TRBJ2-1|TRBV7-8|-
CASSLKGPNNEQFF
TGTGCCAGCAGTCTTAAGGGTCCAAACAATGAGCAGTTCTTC
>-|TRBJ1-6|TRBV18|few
CASSPSAGGRGSPLHF
TGTGCCAGCTCACCATCGGCCGGGGGACGGGGTTCACCCCTCCACTTT
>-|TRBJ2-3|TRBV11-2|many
CASSSNHGRISTDTQYF
TGTGCCAGCAGCTCAAACCACGGGCGGATTAGCACAGATACGCAGTATTTT
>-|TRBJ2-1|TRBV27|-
CASSPSGGRPFF
TGTGCCAGCAGTCCCTCGGGCGGCCGACCGTTCTTC
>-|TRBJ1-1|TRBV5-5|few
CASCTVPNTEAFF
TGTGCCAGTTGCACGGTTCCCAACACTGAAGCTTTCTTT
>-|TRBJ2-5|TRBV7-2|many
CASSTNTETQYF
TGTGCCAGCAGTACTAACACAGAGACCCAGTACTTC
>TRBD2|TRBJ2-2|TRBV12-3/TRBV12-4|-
CASSFAAGDTGELFF
TGTGCCAGCAGCTTTGCGGCGGGAGACACCGGGGAGCTGTTTTTT
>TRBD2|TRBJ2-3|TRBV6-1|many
CASSSRGSGTSTDTQYF
TGTGCCAGCAGTTCCCGGGGTAGCGGGACTAGCACAGATACGCAGTATTTT
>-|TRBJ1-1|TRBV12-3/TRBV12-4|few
CASSYTQNTEAFF
TGTGCCAGCAGTTATACGCAGAACACTGAAGCTTTCTTT
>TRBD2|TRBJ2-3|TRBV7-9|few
CASSLSKGTSGRSDTQYF
TGTGCCAGCAGCTTATCGAAGGGGACTAGCGGGAGATCAGATACGCAGTATTTT
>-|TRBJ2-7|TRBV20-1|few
CSARDDRRIWVF
TGCAGTGCTAGAGATGATCGTCGGATTTGGGTCTTC
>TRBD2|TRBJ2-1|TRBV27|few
CASSSSGSIYNEQFF
TGTGCCAGCAGTTCTAGCGGGAGCATATACAATGAGCAGTTCTTC
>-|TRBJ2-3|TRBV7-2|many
CASSLADGGTDTQYF
TGTGCCAGCAGCTTAGCAGATGGAGGCACAGATACGCAGTATTTT
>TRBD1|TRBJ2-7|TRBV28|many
CASSSPGTGDNEQYF
TGTGCCAGCAGTTCCCCCGGGACAGGCGACAACGAGCAGTACTTC
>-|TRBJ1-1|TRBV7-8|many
CASSLDVLGVDTEAFF
TGTGCCAGCAGCTTAGATGTCCTTGGCGTGGACACTGAAGCTTTCTTT